This is a list of T cell receptor beta chains from one sample in a study of shared clonotypes between healthy human individuals. The protocol was immunoSEQ multiplex PCR, while the TCRdb copy is restricted to in-frame clones and leaves out a portion. The sample lists 2.3 million or so clones; approximately 93% were seen once. The sequenced sample consisted of naive CD4+ T cells from PBMCs. All receptors derive from a man younger than 35 in good health. Some clones in this sample may be carry-over from other donors' samples. The CDR3 runs from the conserved cysteine through the conserved F or W. Clone size appears in some rows only: once, few, many, or a class for an expanded clone.

v_call: TRBV28; clone_size: once; cdr3_length: 16; j_call: TRBJ1-1; cdr3_aa: CASRKEVFRLRTEAFF
v_call: TRBV18; clone_size: .; cdr3_length: 14; j_call: TRBJ2-7; cdr3_aa: CASSPLGQGAEQYF
v_call: TRBV6-1; clone_size: .; cdr3_length: 17; j_call: TRBJ2-7; cdr3_aa: CASSEVYGQGIAYEQYF
v_call: TRBV27; clone_size: .; cdr3_length: 17; j_call: TRBJ2-7; cdr3_aa: CASSPPAGRRFSYEQYF
v_call: TRBV25-1; clone_size: .; cdr3_length: 13; j_call: TRBJ1-4; cdr3_aa: CASTRGRDEKLFF
v_call: TRBV10-3; clone_size: .; cdr3_length: 14; j_call: TRBJ2-6; cdr3_aa: CAISERSGANVLTF
v_call: TRBV5-1; clone_size: .; cdr3_length: 14; j_call: TRBJ2-1; cdr3_aa: CASRLVGGFGEQFF
v_call: TRBV7-8; clone_size: .; cdr3_length: 14; j_call: TRBJ2-5; cdr3_aa: CASSPGTAQETQYF
v_call: TRBV5-1; clone_size: few; cdr3_length: 13; j_call: TRBJ2-7; cdr3_aa: CASSLGRAYEQYF
v_call: TRBV28; clone_size: .; cdr3_length: 19; j_call: TRBJ2-1; cdr3_aa: CASSFHKGQATFFYNEQFF
v_call: TRBV28; clone_size: .; cdr3_length: 14; j_call: TRBJ2-5; cdr3_aa: CASRGTGGGETQYF
v_call: TRBV7-2; clone_size: .; cdr3_length: 13; j_call: TRBJ1-1; cdr3_aa: CASSLGQGTEAFF
v_call: TRBV27; clone_size: .; cdr3_length: 13; j_call: TRBJ2-1; cdr3_aa: CASSLHRYNEQFF
v_call: TRBV19; clone_size: .; cdr3_length: 14; j_call: TRBJ2-7; cdr3_aa: CASSRTSGRDEQYF
v_call: TRBV21-1; clone_size: .; cdr3_length: 14; j_call: TRBJ1-4; cdr3_aa: CASRDGQGGEKLFF
v_call: TRBV5-1; clone_size: .; cdr3_length: 15; j_call: TRBJ2-2; cdr3_aa: CASRNRAANTGELFF
v_call: TRBV2; clone_size: .; cdr3_length: 15; j_call: TRBJ2-1; cdr3_aa: CASILSPSSYNEQFF
v_call: TRBV28; clone_size: .; cdr3_length: 13; j_call: TRBJ1-1; cdr3_aa: CASSRTVNTEAFF
v_call: TRBV6-5; clone_size: .; cdr3_length: 14; j_call: TRBJ2-7; cdr3_aa: CASSWDRTGDEQYF
v_call: TRBV19; clone_size: .; cdr3_length: 14; j_call: TRBJ2-4; cdr3_aa: CASSIRAAIGIQYF
v_call: TRBV5-1; clone_size: .; cdr3_length: 15; j_call: TRBJ2-3; cdr3_aa: CASSLDRGGTDTQYF
v_call: TRBV28; clone_size: .; cdr3_length: 13; j_call: TRBJ1-1; cdr3_aa: CASTNRGLSEAFF
v_call: TRBV6-5; clone_size: once; cdr3_length: 14; j_call: TRBJ2-7; cdr3_aa: CASRGTGLTYEQYF
v_call: TRBV2; clone_size: .; cdr3_length: 16; j_call: TRBJ2-2; cdr3_aa: CASSGRLAGFAGELFF
v_call: TRBV4-1; clone_size: .; cdr3_length: 17; j_call: TRBJ2-3; cdr3_aa: CASSQDLGQVGTDTQYF
v_call: TRBV5-8; clone_size: .; cdr3_length: 13; j_call: TRBJ2-7; cdr3_aa: CASSWGAGDEQYF
v_call: TRBV28; clone_size: once; cdr3_length: 14; j_call: TRBJ2-6; cdr3_aa: CASSSGAGANVLTF
v_call: TRBV30; clone_size: .; cdr3_length: 13; j_call: TRBJ2-3; cdr3_aa: CAWSVGGEDTQYF
v_call: TRBV5-1; clone_size: .; cdr3_length: 13; j_call: TRBJ2-5; cdr3_aa: CASSGTAQETQYF
v_call: TRBV28; clone_size: .; cdr3_length: 15; j_call: TRBJ2-1; cdr3_aa: CASSLSSGRAGEQFF
v_call: TRBV10-3; clone_size: .; cdr3_length: 13; j_call: TRBJ1-5; cdr3_aa: CAISAGGDQPQHF
v_call: TRBV28; clone_size: .; cdr3_length: 13; j_call: TRBJ1-2; cdr3_aa: CASRGRIHYGYTF
v_call: TRBV27; clone_size: .; cdr3_length: 13; j_call: TRBJ1-5; cdr3_aa: CASSLGGDQPQHF
v_call: TRBV7-2; clone_size: few; cdr3_length: 12; j_call: TRBJ2-5; cdr3_aa: CASSLDRETQYF
v_call: TRBV10-3; clone_size: .; cdr3_length: 12; j_call: TRBJ1-2; cdr3_aa: CATQQGNYGYTF
v_call: TRBV10-3; clone_size: once; cdr3_length: 15; j_call: TRBJ2-2; cdr3_aa: CAATYQQGGTGELFF
v_call: TRBV5-1; clone_size: .; cdr3_length: 16; j_call: TRBJ2-5; cdr3_aa: CASSPGLAGHQETQYF
v_call: TRBV27; clone_size: .; cdr3_length: 14; j_call: TRBJ2-7; cdr3_aa: CASSFTGTTYEQYF
v_call: TRBV27; clone_size: .; cdr3_length: 12; j_call: TRBJ1-5; cdr3_aa: CASRRGDQPQHF
v_call: TRBV4-2; clone_size: few; cdr3_length: 13; j_call: TRBJ2-2; cdr3_aa: CASSQDGSGELFF
v_call: TRBV5-1; clone_size: .; cdr3_length: 15; j_call: TRBJ2-7; cdr3_aa: CASSPGSSGRLEQYF
v_call: TRBV19; clone_size: .; cdr3_length: 16; j_call: TRBJ2-5; cdr3_aa: CASSITYRRGQETQYF
v_call: TRBV19; clone_size: .; cdr3_length: 15; j_call: TRBJ1-4; cdr3_aa: CASSIRGGNNEKLFF
v_call: TRBV6-1; clone_size: .; cdr3_length: 13; j_call: TRBJ2-1; cdr3_aa: CASSEIGAGVKIF
v_call: TRBV9; clone_size: .; cdr3_length: 11; j_call: TRBJ2-1; cdr3_aa: CASSDNNEQFF
v_call: TRBV7-3; clone_size: .; cdr3_length: 16; j_call: TRBJ2-6; cdr3_aa: CASSLFGGGGANVLTF
v_call: TRBV9; clone_size: few; cdr3_length: 13; j_call: TRBJ1-5; cdr3_aa: CASSVDYNQPQHF